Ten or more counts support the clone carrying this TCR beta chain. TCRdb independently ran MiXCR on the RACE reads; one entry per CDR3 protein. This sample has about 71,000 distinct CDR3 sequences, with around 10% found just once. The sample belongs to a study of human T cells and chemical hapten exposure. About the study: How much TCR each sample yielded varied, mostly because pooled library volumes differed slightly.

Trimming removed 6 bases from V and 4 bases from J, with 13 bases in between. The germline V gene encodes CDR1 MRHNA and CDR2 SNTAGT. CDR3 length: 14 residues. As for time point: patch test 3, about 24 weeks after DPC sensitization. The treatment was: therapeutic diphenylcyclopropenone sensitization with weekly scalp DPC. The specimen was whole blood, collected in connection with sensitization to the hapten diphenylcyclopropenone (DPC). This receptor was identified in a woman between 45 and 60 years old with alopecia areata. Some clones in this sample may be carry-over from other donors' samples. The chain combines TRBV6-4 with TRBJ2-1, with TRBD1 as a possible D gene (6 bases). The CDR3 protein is CASRPGTNYNEQFF. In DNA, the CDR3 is TGTGCCAGCAGGCCCGGGACAAATTACAATGAGCAGTTCTTC.